These T cell receptor beta chains were read from a single sample in a study of blood T cell repertoires in COVID-19. The table came from immunoSEQ multiplex PCR; TCRdb's copy has only in-frame clones and leaves some out. The top ten hold less than 3.5% of the sample, which has 250,000 to 400,000 clones, under 90% seen once. Sequences were obtained from peripheral blood. All receptors come from a young woman with COVID-19, enrolled during active disease. Each CDR3 is given with its conserved first and last residue. Fields, in order: J gene, V gene, clone size, D gene, CDR3 protein, CDR3 DNA. The D gene is left open where the match is weak. The size entry is marked missing in some rows and otherwise reads once, few, many or a size class.

TRBJ1-1 TRBV4-1 - TRBD1 CASSHLGQGNTEAFF TGCGCCAGCAGCCACCTTGGACAGGGCAACACTGAAGCTTTCTTT
TRBJ2-5 TRBV15 - TRBD2 CATSRPGTSGRAGGETQYF TGTGCCACCAGCAGACCCGGGACTAGCGGGAGGGCCGGAGGAGAGACCCAGTACTTC
TRBJ1-2 TRBV28 - - CASSPEGVYGYTF TGTGCCAGCAGCCCAGAGGGAGTCTATGGCTACACCTTC
TRBJ1-4 TRBV30 - TRBD1 CAWRTGGGNEKLFF TGTGCCTGGCGGACAGGGGGTGGTAATGAAAAACTGTTTTTT
TRBJ2-5 TRBV7-2 - TRBD2 CASSRHGGAGGEETQYF TGTGCCAGCAGCCGCCACGGCGGAGCGGGAGGTGAGGAGACCCAGTACTTC
TRBJ1-5 TRBV11-3 - - CASSRTDSNQPQHF TGTGCCAGCAGCCGGACAGATAGCAATCAGCCCCAGCATTTT
TRBJ1-5 TRBV6-4 - - CASIADRGPLNQPQHF TGTGCCAGCATCGCCGATAGGGGTCCCCTCAATCAGCCCCAGCATTTT
TRBJ1-1 TRBV10-2 - - CASSAYLNTEAFF TGCGCCAGCAGTGCTTACTTGAACACTGAAGCTTTCTTT
TRBJ2-1 TRBV7-9 - - CASSFTSFEQFF TGTGCCAGCAGCTTTACTAGTTTTGAGCAGTTCTTC
TRBJ1-5 TRBV24-1 - - CATTQGVPALRGPQHF TGTGCCACCACACAAGGGGTACCCGCGTTACGCGGGCCCCAGCATTTT
TRBJ2-7 TRBV5-1 - - CASSLAEGGSYEQYF TGCGCCAGCAGCTTGGCGGAGGGTGGCTCCTACGAGCAGTACTTC
TRBJ2-4 TRBV5-7 - - CASSCLPGLRGAKNIQYF TGTGCCAGCAGCTGCTTACCGGGACTTAGAGGAGCCAAAAACATTCAGTACTTC
TRBJ2-2 TRBV23-1 - TRBD1 CASSRQGGHDTGELFF TGCGCCAGCAGTCGCCAAGGGGGCCACGACACCGGGGAGCTGTTTTTT
TRBJ2-7 TRBV7-9 - - CASSLGAGLTYEQYF TGTGCCAGCAGCTTAGGCGCAGGTCTGACCTACGAGCAGTACTTC
TRBJ1-2 TRBV10-3 - - CAISEINRVGSNYGYTF TGTGCCATCAGTGAAATCAACAGGGTCGGGTCTAACTATGGCTACACCTTC
TRBJ1-1 TRBV10-2 - - CASSEEGRKAFF TGCGCCAGCAGTGAGGAGGGAAGAAAAGCTTTCTTT
TRBJ2-1 TRBV14 - TRBD2 CASSQRGASGKNEQFF TGTGCCAGCAGCCAACGGGGGGCTAGCGGGAAGAATGAGCAGTTCTTC
TRBJ2-3 TRBV4-2 - TRBD2 CASSPKREGSTDTQYF TGTGCCAGCAGCCCCAAGCGGGAGGGGAGCACAGATACGCAGTATTTT
TRBJ2-2 TRBV27 - - CASSSWGENTGELFF TGTGCCAGCAGCTCATGGGGGGAGAACACCGGGGAGCTGTTTTTT
TRBJ2-1 TRBV2 - - CASTVGLRIRHEQFF TGTGCCAGCACTGTCGGACTTAGGATCCGTCATGAGCAGTTCTTC
TRBJ1-3 TRBV27 - - CASSLSYTHSGNTIYF TGTGCCAGCAGTTTATCTTACACCCACTCTGGAAACACCATATATTTT
TRBJ1-5 TRBV12-5 - - CASGFLMTTDTLNQPQHF TGTGCTAGTGGTTTCCTTATGACGACAGACACCCTCAATCAGCCCCAGCATTTT
TRBJ1-5 TRBV3-1/TRBV3-2 - - CASSQAPGAPRPQHF TGTGCCAGCAGCCAAGCACCAGGGGCCCCACGGCCCCAGCATTTT
TRBJ2-2 TRBV7-9 - - CASSRRTGFPGELFF TGTGCCAGCAGCAGACGGACGGGGTTTCCCGGGGAGCTGTTTTTT
TRBJ1-4 TRBV19 many TRBD1 CASSIIVTGVEDEKLFF TGTGCCAGTAGTATCATCGTAACAGGGGTCGAAGATGAAAAACTGTTTTTT
TRBJ2-5 TRBV5-4 - TRBD1 CASSRGSGTGGQETQYF TGTGCCAGCAGCAGAGGATCCGGGACAGGAGGCCAAGAGACCCAGTACTTC
TRBJ2-1 TRBV19 - - CASSIGGLSSYNEQFF TGTGCCAGTAGTATAGGAGGGCTTAGTTCCTACAATGAGCAGTTCTTC
TRBJ1-3 TRBV30 once - CAWSVLGGNTIYF TGTGCCTGGAGTGTACTAGGCGGAAACACCATATATTTT
TRBJ1-5 TRBV28 once TRBD1 CASSTHTGTGTSHF TGTGCCAGCAGTACCCATACCGGGACAGGGACTAGTCATTTT
TRBJ2-5 TRBV5-4 - - CASSLESEETQYF TGTGCCAGCAGCTTGGAATCGGAAGAGACCCAGTACTTC
TRBJ2-5 TRBV29-1 - - CSVGPSGGGETQYF TGCAGCGTTGGCCCCTCGGGGGGCGGAGAGACCCAGTACTTC
TRBJ2-3 TRBV5-1 - TRBD2 CASSFFSLAGGQTDTQYF TGCGCCAGCAGCTTTTTCAGTCTAGCGGGAGGCCAAACAGATACGCAGTATTTT
TRBJ2-2 TRBV5-1 - - CASSSRSSNTGELFF TGCGCCAGCAGCTCCCGTTCGTCGAACACCGGGGAGCTGTTTTTT
TRBJ2-5 TRBV4-1 - - CASSPGLFQETQYF TGCGCCAGCAGCCCCGGACTATTTCAAGAGACCCAGTACTTC
TRBJ2-7 TRBV7-2 - TRBD1 CASSLRSGTVSYEQYF TGTGCCAGCAGCCTCAGATCCGGGACAGTTTCCTACGAGCAGTACTTC
TRBJ2-1 TRBV3-1/TRBV3-2 - - CASSQTGGGEQFF TGTGCCAGCAGCCAGACTGGCGGCGGTGAGCAGTTCTTC
TRBJ1-2 TRBV7-9 - - CASRSLPGGNYGYTF TGTGCCAGCAGATCACTCCCGGGGGGAAACTATGGCTACACCTTC
TRBJ1-1 TRBV11-1 - - CASSFTPSYTEAFF TGTGCCAGCAGCTTCACACCCTCATACACTGAAGCTTTCTTT
TRBJ1-6 TRBV6-5 - - CASRSGLRNSPLHF TGTGCCAGCAGATCAGGACTGAGGAATTCACCCCTCCACTTT
TRBJ2-2 TRBV5-1 - TRBD2 CASSQSGLAGTGELFF TGCGCCAGCAGCCAATCGGGACTAGCGGGCACCGGGGAGCTGTTTTTT
TRBJ2-3 TRBV21-1 - - CASSKGQGLAGLRTDTQYF TGTGCCAGCAGCAAAGGGCAGGGTCTAGCGGGATTACGGACAGATACGCAGTATTTT
TRBJ1-2 TRBV18 once TRBD1 CASSPPGQGVPYYGYTF TGTGCCAGCTCACCCCCGGGACAGGGGGTCCCCTACTATGGCTACACCTTC
TRBJ2-1 TRBV24-1 - - CATSARRSGEQFF TGTGCCACCAGTGCCCGGAGGTCCGGTGAGCAGTTCTTC
TRBJ1-2 TRBV4-1 once - CASSLPDRESHGYTF TGCGCCAGCAGCCTACCCGATCGGGAGTCGCATGGCTACACCTTC
TRBJ1-5 TRBV3-1/TRBV3-2 - - CASSQDAGNQPQHF TGTGCCAGCAGCCAAGATGCAGGGAATCAGCCCCAGCATTTT
TRBJ2-7 TRBV7-3 - TRBD2 CASSRVEREGVYEQYF TGTGCCAGCAGCCGAGTGGAGCGGGAGGGGGTTTACGAGCAGTACTTC
TRBJ1-1 TRBV4-1 - - CASSQGVRSMNTEAFF TGCGCCAGCAGCCAAGGAGTCAGGTCCATGAACACTGAAGCTTTCTTT
TRBJ2-3 TRBV3-1/TRBV3-2 - TRBD2 CASSQAPRASGTDTQYF TGTGCCAGCAGCCAAGCTCCCCGGGCTAGCGGGACAGATACGCAGTATTTT
TRBJ2-7 TRBV10-3 - TRBD2 CAISESLAGVEQYF TGTGCCATCAGTGAGTCACTAGCGGGAGTCGAGCAGTACTTC
TRBJ2-5 TRBV3-1/TRBV3-2 - TRBD2 CASSQDRASGHKYF TGTGCCAGCAGCCAAGATCGGGCTAGCGGGCATAAGTACTTC
TRBJ1-6 TRBV13 - TRBD1 CASSFETGTGASPLHF TGTGCCAGCAGCTTCGAAACCGGGACAGGGGCTTCACCCCTCCACTTT
TRBJ1-1 TRBV5-4 once - CASRTGQGTEAFF TGTGCCAGCAGGACGGGACAAGGCACTGAAGCTTTCTTT
TRBJ2-3 TRBV29-1 - - CSVEEGPTDTQYF TGCAGCGTTGAGGAGGGCCCCACAGATACGCAGTATTTT
TRBJ1-1 TRBV4-2 many TRBD1 CASSQSPTGVAFF TGTGCCAGCAGCCAGAGCCCGACAGGGGTAGCTTTCTTT
TRBJ1-1 TRBV30 - - CAWTTDGGNTEAFF TGTGCCTGGACCACTGACGGAGGGAACACTGAAGCTTTCTTT
TRBJ2-7 TRBV5-6 - TRBD1 CASSLGTGGPYEQYF TGTGCCAGCAGCTTAGGGACAGGGGGCCCCTACGAGCAGTACTTC
TRBJ2-4 TRBV15 few TRBD2 CATSRVGTSGSRAKNIQYF TGTGCCACCAGCAGAGTAGGGACTAGCGGGAGTAGGGCCAAAAACATTCAGTACTTC
TRBJ1-2 TRBV5-4 - - CASSPAGARGDAGYTF TGTGCCAGCAGCCCTGCCGGGGCCAGGGGTGATGCTGGCTACACCTTC
TRBJ2-3 TRBV12-5 once TRBD1 CASGSTGTGAADTQYF TGTGCTAGTGGCTCGACCGGGACAGGGGCGGCGGATACGCAGTATTTT
TRBJ2-5 TRBV11-2 - - CASSAPGTAREETQYF TGTGCCAGCAGCGCTCCCGGGACTGCTAGAGAAGAGACCCAGTACTTC